One and the same sample provided the 18 T cell receptor beta chains below, sequenced in a study of cytomegalovirus exposure and HLA in healthy donors. Primers for the PCR totalled 60 Vbeta and 13 Jbeta. Repertoires were generated with immunoSEQ multiplex PCR, while TCRdb's copy carries only in-frame clones and drops some. Of 68,000 or so clones listed, roughly 77% are singletons. Sequenced: PBMCs. These receptors were obtained from a human donor in good health.

The chain has TRBV10-1 and TRBJ2-3; 7 bases line up with TRBD2. The trim removed 4 bases at V and 1 base at J, leaving 8 bases unmatched. Germline values: CDR1 WNHNN, CDR2 SYGVQD (reference sequence). The CDR3 has 16 amino acids. The DNA for the CDR3 is TGCGCCAGCAGTGGGATGACGGCGGGGGGCACAGATACGCAGTATTTT. Encoded protein: CASSGMTAGGTDTQYF.

This clone has a handful of counts. The chain combines TRBV4-1 with TRBJ1-2, with TRBD1 identical over 8 bases. Trimming cost V 1 base and J 4 bases; bases outside gene matches: 5. The CDR3 has 15 residues. Germline V gives CDR1 MGHRA, CDR2 YSYEKL. The CDR3, as DNA: TGCGCCAGCAGCCAAGGACAGGGGTCGTCCTATGGCTACACCTTC. It yields the protein CASSQGQGSSYGYTF.

The CDR3 DNA follows: TGTGCCAGCAGTTCACCTCGGGGGACTGACTACGAGCAGTACTTC. Its translation: CASSSPRGTDYEQYF. The rearrangement uses TRBV28 and TRBJ2-7, with D possibly being TRBD2 (6 bases). Germline CDR1 reads MDHEN; CDR2 reads SYDVKM. V lost 4 bases and J 3 bases, leaving 16 bases between the germline ends. The CDR3 runs 15 residues.

The chain combines TRBV7-3 with TRBJ2-5, with TRBD1 matching 7 bases. The CDR3 loop spans 16 amino acids. Looked up from germline, CDR1 is SGHTA and CDR2 is FQGTGA. V gave up 5 bases and J gave up 2 bases; unmatched junction bases: 11. The CDR3 here is CASSPSGTGVQETQYF. CDR3 DNA sequence: TGTGCCAGCAGCCCAAGCGGCACAGGGGTGCAAGAGACCCAGTACTTC.

The chain uses TRBV18 and TRBJ2-7, with D maybe TRBD2 (6 bases). Germline CDR1 reads KGHSH; CDR2 reads LQKENI. The V and J ends lost 2 bases and 6 bases respectively, with 14 bases between them. The CDR3 runs to 14 residues. The CDR3 loop is CASSPSGGRGEQYF. The CDR3 coding sequence is TGTGCCAGCTCACCATCAGGTGGGCGGGGCGAGCAGTACTTC.

This clone was observed a handful of times. V and J are TRBV4-1 and TRBJ2-5; a weak D match, TRBD2 (5 bases). This CDR3 comprises 14 residues. V was shortened by 1 base and J by 1 base, with 7 bases between the two germline ends. From germline, CDR1 is MGHRA and CDR2 YSYEKL. The CDR3 sequence: CASSQVAGQETQYF. CDR3 coding DNA: TGCGCCAGCAGCCAAGTTGCGGGCCAAGAGACCCAGTACTTC.

This clone has only a few counts. In DNA form, the CDR3 reads TGCGCCAGCAGCCTTGGACAGTCCGGGGACGAGCAGTACTTC. This translates into CASSLGQSGDEQYF. V and J are TRBV4-1 and TRBJ2-7, with D maybe TRBD1 (6 bases). This CDR3 contains 14 residues. The germline V and J ends were trimmed by 4 bases and 5 bases, with 15 bases remaining between them. Germline values: CDR1 MGHRA, CDR2 YSYEKL.

The chain carries TRBV5-1 and TRBJ2-5; TRBD2 might be the D (6 bases). The germline V gene has CDR1 SGHRS and CDR2 YFSETQ. Trimming took off 0 bases at V and 1 base at J, with 7 bases between the two ends. The CDR3 is made up of 14 amino acids. CDR3 sequence (DNA): TGCGCCAGCAGCTTGGACGGGAGCCAAGAGACCCAGTACTTC. This codes for CASSLDGSQETQYF.

This chain links TRBV6-1 with TRBJ2-7; TRBD1 might be the D (5 bases). There are 13 residues in the CDR3. V lost 4 bases and J lost 0, with 7 bases in between. Germline CDR1 and CDR2: MNHNS and SASEGT. CDR3 loop: CASSVQGSYEQYF. In DNA form, the CDR3 reads TGTGCCAGCAGTGTCCAGGGCTCCTACGAGCAGTACTTC.

This rearrangement joins TRBV6-5 to TRBJ2-1, with TRBD1 identical over 10 bases. CDR1 MNHEY and CDR2 SVGAGI come from the germline V gene. The V segment lost 0 bases and the J segment 15 bases; nucleotides outside the gene matches: 11. This CDR3 region has 15 residues. CDR3: CASSYSTDRGLPTFF. The CDR3, as DNA: TGTGCCAGCAGTTACTCCACCGACAGGGGGCTTCCCACGTTCTTC.

This rearrangement joins TRBV29-1 to TRBJ2-5; 9 nucleotides align to TRBD2. V was clipped by 3 bases and J by 2 bases; unmatched bases: 19. The CDR3 has 19 residues. The germline CDR1 and CDR2 sequences are SQVTM and ANQGSEA. CDR3 DNA sequence: TGCAGCGTTGAGGACGGAGGGTACGCGTTGGCGGGGGGGCAAGAGACCCAGTACTTC. Its translation: CSVEDGGYALAGGQETQYF.

The chain joins TRBV2 to TRBJ2-6; maybe TRBD2 (6 bases). CDR1 is SNHLY and CDR2 is FYNNEI in the germline V gene. Trimming took off 3 bases at V and 1 base at J, with 10 bases between the two ends. CDR3 size: 16 residues. CDR3 in amino acids: CASSERRASGANVLTF. The CDR3 bases are TGTGCCAGCAGTGAGAGGAGGGCTTCTGGGGCCAACGTCCTGACTTTC.

J is TRBJ2-2 and V is TRBV6-5, with TRBD1 matching 9 bases. CDR1 is MNHEY, CDR2 SVGAGI, per germline. V was clipped by 2 bases and J by 1 base; unmatched bases: 2. CDR3 length: 16 amino acids. The CDR3 nucleotides are TGTGCCAGCAGTTACGCGGGACAGGGGAACACCGGGGAGCTGTTTTTT. Encoded protein: CASSYAGQGNTGELFF.

This clone qualifies as medium-sized. This sequence joins TRBV7-9 and TRBJ2-3; D is perhaps TRBD1 (6 bases). V was shortened by 5 bases and J by 0 bases, with 15 bases between the two germline ends. The CDR3 sequence is 16 residues long. Looked up from germline, CDR1 is SEHNR and CDR2 is FQNEAQ (reference sequence). CDR3 bases: TGTGCCAGCAGCCCACCTGCAGGGGCTAGCACAGATACGCAGTATTTT. It yields the protein CASSPPAGASTDTQYF.

The V call is TRBV2, the J call TRBJ1-1; 8 positions agree with TRBD1. V dropped 10 bases and J dropped 5; count of bases not matched to a gene: 9. Per the germline V gene, CDR1 is SNHLY and CDR2 is FYNNEI. CDR3 length: 13 residues. CDR3 sequence reads: CATMDRVDTEAFF. The CDR3 coding sequence is TGTGCCACCATGGACAGGGTTGATACTGAAGCTTTCTTT.

This chain connects TRBV9 to TRBJ2-3, with D possibly matching TRBD1 (6 bases). The CDR3 runs to 13 residues. The germline V gene encodes CDR1 SGDLS and CDR2 YYNGEE. V lost 3 bases and J 8 bases, leaving 13 bases between the germline ends. CDR3 region: CASSATGKGTQYF. The CDR3 DNA is TGTGCCAGCAGCGCCACAGGGAAGGGTACGCAGTATTTT.

V and J are TRBV6-7 and TRBJ2-1; 12 positions match TRBD2. TRBV6-7 is treated as an ORF (open reading frame) with a function not yet certain. The CDR3 covers 14 residues. The V and J ends lost 5 bases and 8 bases, in that order; junction bases with no gene match: 4. The CDR3 here is CASSRLAGGDEQFF. The CDR3 DNA reads TGTGCCAGCAGTAGGCTAGCGGGGGGGGATGAGCAGTTCTTC.

The chain combines TRBV5-1 with TRBJ2-1, with D perhaps matching TRBD2 (6 bases). Trimming cost V 1 base and J 0 bases, with 11 bases left between them. Germline-derived CDR1 and CDR2 are SGHRS and YFSETQ. The CDR3 runs 16 residues. The CDR3 nucleotides read TGCGCCAGCAGCTTGTTCGCGGGGAGCTCCTACAATGAGCAGTTCTTC. Amino acid sequence: CASSLFAGSSYNEQFF. The whole variable domain, remainder taken from reference TRBV5-1 and TRBJ2-1, is KAGVTQTPRYLIKTRGQQVTLSCSPISGHRSVSWYQQTPGQGLQFLFEYFSETQRNKGNFPGRFSGRQFSNSRSEMNVSTLELGDSALYLCASSLFAGSSYNEQFFGPGTRLTVL.